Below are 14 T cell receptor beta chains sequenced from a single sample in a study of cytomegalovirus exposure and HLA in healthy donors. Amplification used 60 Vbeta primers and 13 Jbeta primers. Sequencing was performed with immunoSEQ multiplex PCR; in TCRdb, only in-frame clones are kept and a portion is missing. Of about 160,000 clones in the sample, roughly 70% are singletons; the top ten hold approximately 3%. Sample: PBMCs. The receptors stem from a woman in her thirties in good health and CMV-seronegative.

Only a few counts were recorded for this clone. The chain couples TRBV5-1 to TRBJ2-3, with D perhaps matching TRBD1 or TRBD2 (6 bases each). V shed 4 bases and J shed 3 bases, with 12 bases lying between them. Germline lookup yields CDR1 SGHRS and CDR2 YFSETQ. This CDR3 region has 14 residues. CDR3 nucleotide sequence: TGCGCCAGCAGCCTGGGGGGCCAGACAGATACGCAGTATTTT. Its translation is CASSLGGQTDTQYF. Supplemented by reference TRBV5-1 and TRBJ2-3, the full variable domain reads KAGVTQTPRYLIKTRGQQVTLSCSPISGHRSVSWYQQTPGQGLQFLFEYFSETQRNKGNFPGRFSGRQFSNSRSEMNVSTLELGDSALYLCASSLGGQTDTQYFGPGTRLTVL.

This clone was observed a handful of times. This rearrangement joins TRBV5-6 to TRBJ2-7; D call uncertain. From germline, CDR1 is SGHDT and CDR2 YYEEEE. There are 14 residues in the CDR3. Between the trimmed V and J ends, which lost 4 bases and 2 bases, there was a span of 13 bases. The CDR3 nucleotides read TGTGCCAGCAGCGCTGCAAAAGCCCCCTACGAGCAGTACTTC. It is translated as CASSAAKAPYEQYF.

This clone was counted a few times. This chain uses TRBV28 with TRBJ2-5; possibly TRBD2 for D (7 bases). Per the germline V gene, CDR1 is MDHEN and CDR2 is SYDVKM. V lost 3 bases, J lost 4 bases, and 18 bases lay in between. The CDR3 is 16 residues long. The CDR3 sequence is CASSFRGGRGLETQYF. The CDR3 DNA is TGTGCCAGCAGTTTCAGGGGCGGGAGAGGCTTAGAGACCCAGTACTTC.

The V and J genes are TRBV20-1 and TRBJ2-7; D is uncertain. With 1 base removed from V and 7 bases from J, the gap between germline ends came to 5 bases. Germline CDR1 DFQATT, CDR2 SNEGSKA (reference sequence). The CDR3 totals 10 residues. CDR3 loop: CSARGREQYF. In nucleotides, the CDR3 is TGCAGTGCTAGAGGGCGGGAGCAGTACTTC.

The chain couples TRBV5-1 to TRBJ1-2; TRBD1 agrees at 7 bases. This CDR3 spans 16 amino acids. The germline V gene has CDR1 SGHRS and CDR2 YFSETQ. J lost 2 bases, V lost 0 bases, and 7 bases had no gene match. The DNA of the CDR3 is TGCGCCAGCAGCTTGGCTGTGGACAGGCCAAACTATGGCTACACCTTC. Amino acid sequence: CASSLAVDRPNYGYTF.

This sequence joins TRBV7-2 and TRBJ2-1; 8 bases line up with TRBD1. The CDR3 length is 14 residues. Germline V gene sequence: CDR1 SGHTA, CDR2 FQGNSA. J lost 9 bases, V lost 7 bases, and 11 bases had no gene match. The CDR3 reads CASTRGQDPGEQFF. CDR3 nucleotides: TGTGCCAGCACCAGGGGACAGGACCCAGGTGAGCAGTTCTTC.

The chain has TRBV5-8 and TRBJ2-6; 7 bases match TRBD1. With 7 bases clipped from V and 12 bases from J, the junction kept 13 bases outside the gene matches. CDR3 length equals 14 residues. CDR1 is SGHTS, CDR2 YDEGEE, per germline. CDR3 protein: CASGTRTGVSVLTF. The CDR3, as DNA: TGTGCCAGCGGCACACGGACAGGAGTTTCCGTCCTGACTTTC.

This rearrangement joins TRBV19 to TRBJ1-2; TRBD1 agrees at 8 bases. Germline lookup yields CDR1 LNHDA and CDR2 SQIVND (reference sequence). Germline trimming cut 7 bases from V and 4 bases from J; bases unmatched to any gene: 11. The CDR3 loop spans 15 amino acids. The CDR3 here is CASTAGQGIGYGYTF. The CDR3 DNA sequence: TGTGCCAGTACCGCAGGACAGGGAATCGGCTATGGCTACACCTTC.

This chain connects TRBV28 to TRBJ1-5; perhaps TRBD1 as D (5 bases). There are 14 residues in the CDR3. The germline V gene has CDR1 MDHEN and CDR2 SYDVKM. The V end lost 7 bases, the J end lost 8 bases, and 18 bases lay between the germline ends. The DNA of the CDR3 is TGTGCCAGCACCCCTGCGGGGCTAGCGGAGCCCCAGCATTTT. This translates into CASTPAGLAEPQHF.

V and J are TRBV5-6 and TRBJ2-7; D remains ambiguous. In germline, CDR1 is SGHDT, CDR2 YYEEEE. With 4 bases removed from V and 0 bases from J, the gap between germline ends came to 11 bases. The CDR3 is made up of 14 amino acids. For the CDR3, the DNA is TGTGCCAGCAGCCCACGAGCCCGCTCCTACGAGCAGTACTTC. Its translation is CASSPRARSYEQYF.

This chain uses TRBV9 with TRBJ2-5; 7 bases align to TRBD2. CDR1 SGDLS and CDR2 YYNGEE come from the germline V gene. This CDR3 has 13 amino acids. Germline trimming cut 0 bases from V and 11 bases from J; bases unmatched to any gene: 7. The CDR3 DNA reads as TGTGCCAGCAGCGTAGACCCGGCGGGGGAGCAGTACTTC. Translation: CASSVDPAGEQYF.

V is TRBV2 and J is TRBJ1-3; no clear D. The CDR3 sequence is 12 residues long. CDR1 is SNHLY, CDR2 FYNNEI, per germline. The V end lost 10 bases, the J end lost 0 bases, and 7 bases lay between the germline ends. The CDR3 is CATRRSGNTIYF. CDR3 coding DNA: TGTGCCACTCGTCGCTCTGGAAACACCATATATTTT. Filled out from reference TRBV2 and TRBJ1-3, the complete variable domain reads EPEVTQTPSHQVTQMGQEVILRCVPISNHLYFYWYRQILGQKVEFLVSFYNNEISEKSEIFDDQFSVERPDGSNFTLKIRSTKLEDSAMYFCATRRSGNTIYFGEGSWLTVV.

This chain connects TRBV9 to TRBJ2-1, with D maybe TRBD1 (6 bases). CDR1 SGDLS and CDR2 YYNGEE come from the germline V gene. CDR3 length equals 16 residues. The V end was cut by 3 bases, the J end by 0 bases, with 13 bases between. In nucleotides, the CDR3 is TGTGCCAGCAGCGCTTCCACGGACAGCTCCTACAATGAGCAGTTCTTC. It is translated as CASSASTDSSYNEQFF.

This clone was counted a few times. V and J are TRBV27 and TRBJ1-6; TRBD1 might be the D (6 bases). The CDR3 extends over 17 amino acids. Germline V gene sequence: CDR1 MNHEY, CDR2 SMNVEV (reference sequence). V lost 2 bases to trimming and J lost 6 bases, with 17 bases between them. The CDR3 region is CASSLTPGVSFNSPLHF. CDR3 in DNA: TGTGCCAGCAGTTTAACGCCAGGGGTCTCATTTAATTCACCCCTCCACTTT.